The 7 T cell receptor beta chains presented below share a single source sample, sequenced in a study of cytomegalovirus exposure and HLA in healthy donors. Both 60 Vbeta primers and 13 Jbeta primers went into the PCR. TCRdb's table, derived via immunoSEQ multiplex PCR, lists solely in-frame clones and lacks some. The table has approximately 74,000 clones, about 60% seen once. Sequencing was done on a sample of PBMCs. The receptors originated from a man aged 25 to 40 in good health and CMV-seropositive.

The V call is TRBV19, the J call TRBJ1-5, with no clear D. Trimming removed 7 bases at V and 1 base at J, with 14 bases between. This CDR3 contains 15 residues. Germline V gene sequence: CDR1 LNHDA, CDR2 SQIVND (reference sequence). CDR3 residues: CASIRGHGSNQPQHF. In DNA, the CDR3 is TGTGCCAGTATACGCGGCCATGGGAGCAATCAGCCCCAGCATTTT. The complete variable domain, with remaining parts taken from reference TRBV19 and TRBJ1-5, reads DGGITQSPKYLFRKEGQNVTLSCEQNLNHDAMYWYRQDPGQGLRLIYYSQIVNDFQKGDIAEGYSVSREKKESFPLTVTSAQKNPTAFYLCASIRGHGSNQPQHFGDGTRLSIL.

The CDR3 DNA follows: TGCAGTGCACTGAGACAGGGTGAAGCTTTCTTT. Translation: CSALRQGEAFF. V is TRBV20-1 and J is TRBJ1-1; TRBD1 matches 7 bases. The germline gives CDR1 DFQATT, CDR2 SNEGSKA (reference sequence). This CDR3 is 11 amino acids long. Unmatched junction bases numbered 5, after V lost 6 bases and J lost 7 bases.

There are a few counts of this clone. The chain uses TRBV2 and TRBJ2-1; D might be TRBD1 (6 bases). The CDR3 is 12 amino acids. With 6 bases removed from V and 8 bases from J, the gap between germline ends came to 11 bases. Germline V CDR1 and CDR2: SNHLY, FYNNEI. CDR3 sequence: CASRVDRHEQFF. CDR3 nucleotides: TGTGCCAGCAGGGTGGACAGACATGAGCAGTTCTTC.

This chain connects TRBV6-9 to TRBJ2-2; 11 bases align to TRBD1. This CDR3 has 15 residues. CDR1 and CDR2 (germline): MNHGY, SVAAGI. After removal of 9 bases from V and 1 base from J, the junction contained 4 bases not matched to a gene. CDR3 sequence: CASTGQGGNTGELFF. DNA for the CDR3: TGTGCCAGTACGGGACAGGGGGGGAACACCGGGGAGCTGTTTTTT.

The genes are TRBV28 and TRBJ1-1, with 9 bases that match TRBD1. CDR1 and CDR2 from the germline V gene are MDHEN and SYDVKM. V was pared by 5 bases and J by 4 bases, with 8 bases of the junction left unmatched. This CDR3 region has 15 residues. The CDR3 coding sequence is TGTGCCAGCAGTCCCGCGGGACAGGGAGCCACTGAAGCTTTCTTT. Its translation: CASSPAGQGATEAFF.

A few counts support this clone. This chain connects TRBV11-2 to TRBJ1-6; a possible D gene is TRBD1 (5 bases). The CDR3 extends over 18 amino acids. V dropped 1 base and J dropped 3 bases, with 16 bases sitting between them. The germline gives CDR1 SGHAT, CDR2 FQNNGV. The CDR3 bases are TGTGCCAGCAGCTTAGCCTGGACACCCACTTACTATAATTCACCCCTCCACTTT. It yields the protein CASSLAWTPTYYNSPLHF.

The chain has TRBV16 and TRBJ1-2, with 8 bases fitting TRBD1. Germline CDR1 KGHSY, CDR2 FQNENV. The CDR3 has 15 residues. The junction had 8 bases not matched to a gene; V was cut back by 4 bases and J by 4 bases. The CDR3: CASSPGTGLSYGYTF. DNA of the CDR3: TGTGCCAGCAGCCCCGGGACAGGCCTTAGCTATGGCTACACCTTC.